This T cell receptor beta chain appears in the sequencing data of a study of OX40 agonist ivuxolimab in advanced cancers. Study-wide results and limits: Expanded clones belonging to CD8+ T cells outnumbered, on average, those of CD4+.

Data came from immunoSEQ multiplex PCR; TCRdb stores just in-frame clones and leaves some out. The table records 46,000 or so clones, more than 85% of them present only once. Of note for this clone: Its matching antigen is unknown.

Unmatched junction bases numbered 3, after V lost 5 bases and J lost 3 bases. This CDR3 spans 15 amino acids. Germline V CDR1 and CDR2: PRHDT, FYEKMQ (reference sequence). The V and J genes are TRBV13 and TRBJ2-7; 14 bases are shared with TRBD2. The material was CD4+ or CD8+ T cells sorted from blood, obtained in a trial of the OX40 agonist ivuxolimab. The sequence was obtained from an adult with an advanced solid tumor such as melanoma, head and neck, liver or kidney cancer. CDR3 sequence reads: CASSPGTSGSYEQYF. CDR3 nucleotides: TGTGCCAGCAGCCCGGGGACTAGCGGGAGCTACGAGCAGTACTTC.